Reported below is one T cell receptor beta chain. The antigen remains undetermined. A second 7 to 11 cycle PCR used barcoded and J-beta primers. TCRdb called the 5' RACE reads again in MiXCR, with one record for every CDR3 protein. The repertoire holds about 780,000 distinct CDR3 sequences, with around 45% as singletons. This sample was included in a study of blood T cells in healthy people across ages. Study information: In model experiments, template switching was able to capture about one barcoded beta molecule for every two T cells that were present. Study findings and constraints: The fall in TCR beta diversity per million T cells was roughly linear with age.

Per sample, extraction of total RNA gave at least 5.5 micrograms in every case. The CDR3 totals 15 residues. J gave up 1 base and V 3 bases, and 5 bases lay outside the gene matches. Germline V CDR1 and CDR2: SGHTA, FQGNSA. This clonotype originated in a man older than 75 in good health. V is TRBV7-2 and J is TRBJ2-7; 8 bases are shared with TRBD1. Sequenced material: blood. This chain's CDR3 is CASSLGQARSYEQYF. As DNA, the CDR3 is TGTGCCAGCAGCTTGGGACAGGCCAGGTCCTACGAGCAGTACTTC.